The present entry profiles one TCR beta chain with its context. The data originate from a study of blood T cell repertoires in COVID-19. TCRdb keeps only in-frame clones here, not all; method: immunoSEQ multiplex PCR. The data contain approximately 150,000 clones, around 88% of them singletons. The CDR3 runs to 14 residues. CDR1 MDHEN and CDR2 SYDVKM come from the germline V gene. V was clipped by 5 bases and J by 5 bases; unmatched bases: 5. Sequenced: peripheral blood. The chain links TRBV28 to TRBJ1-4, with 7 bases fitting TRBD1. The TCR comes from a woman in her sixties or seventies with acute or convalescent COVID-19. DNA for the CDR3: TGTGCCAGCAGTCCGGGACAGTACAATGAAAAACTGTTTTTT. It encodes CASSPGQYNEKLFF.